The T cell receptor (beta chain) under discussion was sequenced for a study of T cells in Graves' hyperthyroidism and ophthalmopathy. Study-wide results and caveats: Separating ophthalmopathy from stable hyperthyroidism was achieved by a 13 V-J model. Most thyroid clonotypes that were expanded above 0.001 also turned up in blood.

This clonotype was recorded at least ten times. Its antigen is undetermined. V lost 0 bases, J lost 4 bases, and 7 bases lay in between. CDR1 and CDR2 (germline): SGHNT, YYREEE (reference sequence). The CDR3 has 13 residues. RNA transcripts provided the source from which TCR beta CDR3 regions were amplified. TCR CDR3 regions were first amplified by RT-PCR with HTBI primers. TCRdb analysed the multiplex PCR reads with MiXCR anew, one entry per CDR3 protein. The repertoire holds about 580,000 distinct CDR3 sequences, about 43% seen once, with about 7.8% in the top ten. The sample consisted of peripheral blood or thyroid tissue (not recorded which). V is TRBV5-4 and J is TRBJ1-1; D ambiguous. The source of this sequence is a woman younger than 30 with Graves' hyperthyroidism. CDR3: CASSLDWATEAFF. The CDR3, as DNA: TGTGCCAGCAGCTTGGACTGGGCCACTGAAGCTTTCTTT.